Each of the 5 T cell receptor beta chains below was sequenced from the same sample in a study of PD-1 blockade in classical Hodgkin lymphoma (TCRdb year 2020). The library was built by means of the immunoSEQ multiplex PCR assay. This immuneACCESS table, as held by TCRdb, lists in-frame sequences with V and J called but not all clones. Of the missing ones, under half trace to an unresolved V gene in checked studies; the others have no known cause. In this sample the table shows 45,000 to 60,000 clones, approximately 91% of which occur a single time. The top ten clones comprise roughly 5% of the sample. The time point label for this specimen denotes: newly diagnosed, previously untreated cHL patient sample. The sequenced material came from peripheral blood mononuclear cells (PBMCs). The receptors here all came from a human donor with classical Hodgkin lymphoma.

This clone showed up just a few times. The chain carries TRBV5-6 and TRBJ1-2; D unresolved. CDR3 length: 15 amino acids. Trimming left V 0 bases short and J 5 bases short, with 14 bases between. From germline, CDR1 is SGHDT and CDR2 YYEEEE. CDR3 coding DNA: TGTGCCAGCAGCTTGGGCATGGGTCTATTTTATGGCTACACCTTC. This codes for CASSLGMGLFYGYTF.

The chain carries TRBV7-5 and TRBJ1-1; TRBD1, as called in the table, went unchecked against the DNA. TRBV7-5 corresponds to a pseudogene. The CDR3 covers 15 residues. The CDR3 sequence: CVRPRQGSGITEAFF. CDR3 nucleotides: TGTGTCAGGCCAAGACAGGGGTCCGGTATCACTGAAGCTTTCTTT.

The CDR3 sequence is CASSEFPAQLAGAYNEQFF. CDR3 sequence (DNA): TGTGCCAGCAGTGAATTCCCCGCCCAACTAGCGGGGGCTTACAATGAGCAGTTCTTC. The J gene is TRBJ2-1, the V gene TRBV6-1, with TRBD2 identical over 11 bases. Losses at the gene ends were 2 bases for V and 4 bases for J; bases not matched to a gene: 13. There are 19 residues in the CDR3. CDR1 is MNHNS, CDR2 SASEGT, per germline.

This chain connects TRBV29-1 to TRBJ1-1; D call uncertain. Germline V gene data show CDR1 as SQVTM and CDR2 as ANQGSEA. The CDR3 spans 13 residues. Trimming removed 4 bases at V and 0 bases at J, with 9 bases between. Written as DNA, the CDR3 is TGCAGCGTTGTTGGCAGAATGAACACTGAAGCTTTCTTT. Its protein is CSVVGRMNTEAFF.

This clone was detected only a few times. This chain connects TRBV6-6 to TRBJ2-1; perhaps TRBD1 as D (6 bases). CDR3 length: 13 amino acids. The V and J ends lost 2 bases and 5 bases respectively, with 7 bases between them. Germline V gene lookup returns CDR1 MNHNY and CDR2 SVGAGI (reference sequence). The chain's CDR3 is CASSYRDNNEQFF. The CDR3, as DNA: TGTGCCAGCAGTTACCGGGACAACAATGAGCAGTTCTTC.